Following are 8 T cell receptor beta chains from one sample sequenced in a study of CD8+ T cells in alopecia areata. Following extraction, RNA underwent reverse transcription to cDNA, which served as the sequencing template. The repertoire was sequenced with immunoSEQ multiplex PCR; TCRdb's copy has only in-frame clones and lacks some. Found here are hundreds of thousands of clones, around three fifths of them singletons; the top ten hold approximately 0.5%. Sequenced here: CD4+ T cells sorted from blood, sampled at week 0. The receptor source for this set is a human donor with alopecia areata.

The chain combines TRBV5-1 with TRBJ2-3, with 10 bases fitting TRBD2. Germline values: CDR1 SGHRS, CDR2 YFSETQ. With 1 base clipped from V and 4 bases from J, the junction kept 3 bases outside the gene matches. CDR3 length: 15 amino acids. The CDR3 here is CASSLFLAGADTQYF. In DNA, the CDR3 is TGCGCCAGCAGCTTGTTTCTAGCGGGAGCAGATACGCAGTATTTT.

The chain combines TRBV7-2 with TRBJ1-2; tentatively, D is TRBD1 (6 bases). Germline V CDR1 and CDR2: SGHTA, FQGNSA. V lost 2 bases and J 8 bases, leaving 15 bases between the germline ends. CDR3 size: 14 residues. The CDR3 here is CASSLPGQLSGYTF. In DNA, the CDR3 is TGTGCCAGCAGCTTACCAGGACAGCTGAGCGGCTACACCTTC.

The J gene is TRBJ2-3, the V gene TRBV7-2; D uncertain. This CDR3 has 13 residues. Germline lookup yields CDR1 SGHTA and CDR2 FQGNSA. Trimming stripped 3 bases from V and 4 bases from J, with 8 bases between. The CDR3 is CASSLGRADTQYF. The CDR3 nucleotides are TGTGCCAGCAGCTTGGGTCGTGCAGATACGCAGTATTTT.

The V gene is TRBV30, the J gene TRBJ1-4; the D is unclear. The CDR3 sequence is 15 residues long. The germline CDR1 and CDR2 sequences are GTSNPN and SVGIG (reference sequence). The germline V and J ends were trimmed by 3 bases and 4 bases, with 15 bases remaining between them. CDR3 DNA sequence: TGTGCCTGGAGCCCTGGGCAGAAGTTTAATGAAAAACTGTTTTTT. Translation gives CAWSPGQKFNEKLFF.

In DNA, the CDR3 is TGTGCGGTGGGATCACCCGATGGCACAGATACGCAGTATTTT. This encodes CAVGSPDGTDTQYF. The chain carries TRBV30 and TRBJ2-3; no clear D. CDR1 and CDR2 from the germline V gene are GTSNPN and SVGIG (reference sequence). The CDR3 is 14 amino acids.

J is TRBJ2-1 and V is TRBV9; TRBD2 aligns across 14 bases. Germline V gene sequence: CDR1 SGDLS, CDR2 YYNGEE. V dropped 0 bases and J dropped 10; count of bases not matched to a gene: 0. CDR3 length: 14 residues. The CDR3 region is CASSVGTSGREQFF. DNA for the CDR3: TGTGCCAGCAGCGTAGGGACTAGCGGGAGGGAGCAGTTCTTC.

This chain connects TRBV7-2 to TRBJ1-5; TRBD1 might be the D (5 bases). The germline V gene encodes CDR1 SGHTA and CDR2 FQGNSA. Trimming removed 1 base from V and 7 bases from J, with 14 bases in between. The CDR3 length is 15 residues. The CDR3 DNA follows: TGTGCCAGCAGCTTAGAGGCGGGGGACGGGCAGCCCCAGCATTTT. It encodes CASSLEAGDGQPQHF.

The gene calls are TRBV20-1 and TRBJ2-1; no clear D gene. CDR3 length: 11 amino acids. Per the germline V gene, CDR1 is DFQATT and CDR2 is SNEGSKA (reference sequence). V lost 3 bases and J lost 5, with 5 bases in between. CDR3 amino acids: CSASDNNEQFF. For the CDR3, the DNA is TGCAGTGCTAGCGATAACAATGAGCAGTTCTTC.